These 20 T cell receptor beta chains were sequenced from one sample in a study of blood T cells in healthy people across ages (dated by TCRdb to between 2014 and 2016). Library method: 5' RACE. The sequencing machine was an Illumina HiSeq 2500. The second PCR ran for about 7 to 11 cycles and used a J-beta primer mix along with a sample-barcoded 5' primer. In TCRdb, the public reads were trimmed at Q25 with fastp and aligned with MiXCR, with productive beta chains retained. A single entry per CDR3 protein holds the most common genes and DNA from its merged rows. Counted in this sample were hundreds of thousands of distinct CDR3 sequences; around two fifths of them appeared once. The top ten hold 25% to 35% of the sample. Specimen: blood. The receptor source for this set is a man older than 75 in good health.

This chain connects TRBV4-1 to TRBJ1-5; D unresolved. V was cut by 6 bases and J by 7 bases, with 16 bases left in between. The CDR3 extends over 14 amino acids. Germline CDR1 and CDR2: MGHRA and YSYEKL. The CDR3 sequence is CASRVAATSQPQHF. CDR3 sequence (DNA): TGCGCCAGCAGGGTTGCGGCTACGTCACAGCCCCAGCATTTT.

A remark on this clonotype: A read error is possible here, since a much larger clone lies one base away. The rearrangement uses TRBV4-2 and TRBJ2-4; no clear D. V lost 1 base, J lost 3 bases, and 10 bases lay in between. CDR3 length: 15 amino acids. Per the germline V gene, CDR1 is LGHNA and CDR2 is YNFKEQ. CDR3 nucleotides: TGTGCCAGCAGCCAAGGTCGGACCTTCAAAAACATTCAGTACTTC. Translation gives CASSQGRTFKNIQYF.

This clonotype came up a few times. This sequence joins TRBV4-1 and TRBJ2-7, with TRBD1 matching 7 bases. This CDR3 is built from 17 residues. Trimming took 1 base from V and 2 from J; bases not matched to a gene: 11. Germline CDR1 reads MGHRA; CDR2 reads YSYEKL. This CDR3 is CASSQAKTSGQAYEQYF. The CDR3 bases are TGCGCCAGCAGCCAAGCTAAAACTTCTGGACAGGCCTACGAGCAGTACTTC.

CDR3 amino acids: CASSPRGQLGEQYF. CDR3 DNA: TGTGCCAGCAGTCCCCGTGGCCAACTAGGGGAGCAGTACTTC. This chain joins TRBV7-2 and TRBJ2-7; D might be TRBD2 (5 bases). The CDR3 is 14 residues long. Germline values: CDR1 SGHTA, CDR2 FQGNSA. Between the trimmed V and J ends, which lost 6 bases and 7 bases, there was a span of 19 bases.

V usage is TRBV20-1 and J usage is TRBJ2-3, with D perhaps being TRBD1 or TRBD2 (6 bases each). The germline V and J ends were trimmed by 6 bases and 5 bases, with 24 bases remaining between them. Germline CDR1 and CDR2: DFQATT and SNEGSKA (reference sequence). This CDR3 contains 16 residues. CDR3 sequence: CSAASGAIVAEDTQYF. As DNA, the CDR3 is TGCAGTGCCGCTTCGGGGGCTATTGTGGCGGAAGATACGCAGTATTTT.

J is TRBJ2-7 and V is TRBV2, with D perhaps matching TRBD1 or TRBD2 (5 bases each). The V end lost 11 bases, the J end lost 0 bases, and 14 bases lay between the germline ends. CDR3 size: 13 residues. Germline V lookup: CDR1 SNHLY, CDR2 FYNNEI. The CDR3 spells CADGTFSSYEQYF. As DNA, the CDR3 is TGTGCCGACGGGACGTTTAGCTCCTACGAGCAGTACTTC. The full variable domain, in which reference TRBV2 and TRBJ2-7 provide the parts outside the CDR3, is EPEVTQTPSHQVTQMGQEVILRCVPISNHLYFYWYRQILGQKVEFLVSFYNNEISEKSEIFDDQFSVERPDGSNFTLKIRSTKLEDSAMYFCADGTFSSYEQYFGPGTRLTVT.

The chain is built from TRBV5-1 and TRBJ2-7; the match to TRBD1 covers 9 bases. CDR1 is SGHRS, CDR2 YFSETQ, per germline. This CDR3 is 16 amino acids long. V lost 0 bases and J lost 6; bases outside the gene matches: 10. The CDR3 is CASSLVGQGRLGEQYF. The CDR3 nucleotides read TGCGCCAGCAGCTTGGTGGGACAGGGTCGGTTGGGCGAGCAGTACTTC.

The gene calls are TRBV6-5 and TRBJ2-7, with TRBD1 as a possible D gene (5 bases). Trimming pared 5 bases from V and 2 bases from J, leaving 19 bases between. This CDR3 spans 16 amino acids. Germline V gene lookup returns CDR1 MNHEY and CDR2 SVGAGI. This CDR3 reads CASSRASGRVTYEQYF. CDR3 DNA sequence: TGTGCCAGCAGTCGCGCGTCGGGCAGGGTAACCTACGAGCAGTACTTC.

The V call is TRBV5-1, the J call TRBJ2-1; 7 nucleotides agree with TRBD2. Germline lookup yields CDR1 SGHRS and CDR2 YFSETQ. The CDR3 is 15 amino acids. V was pared by 4 bases and J by 7 bases, with 11 bases of the junction left unmatched. The CDR3 DNA reads TGCGCCAGCAGCCCGGGAGGCAGGGATGGGAATGAGCAGTTCTTC. This gives the protein CASSPGGRDGNEQFF.

This clonotype was seen only a few times. This chain joins TRBV5-6 and TRBJ1-5, with unresolved D. Germline CDR1 and CDR2: SGHDT and YYEEEE. Trimming took off 5 bases at V and 6 bases at J, with 18 bases between the two ends. CDR3 size: 15 residues. In nucleotides, the CDR3 is TGTGCCAGCAGGCGAGGATCAAGTACTAGTCAGCCCCAGCATTTT. Translating gives CASRRGSSTSQPQHF. Combining the CDR3 with reference TRBV5-6 and TRBJ1-5 gives the whole variable domain DAGVTQSPTHLIKTRGQQVTLRCSPKSGHDTVSWYQQALGQGPQFIFQYYEEEERQRGNFPDRFSGHQFPNYSSELNVNALLLGDSALYLCASRRGSSTSQPQHFGDGTRLSIL.

Turning to this clonotype: A much larger clone lies one base from this, so it may be a read error. The chain joins TRBV2 to TRBJ2-3, with TRBD1 matching over 9 bases. CDR1 SNHLY and CDR2 FYNNEI come from the germline V gene. This CDR3 spans 15 amino acids. The CDR3 sequence: CAGSSRDRDADTQYF. CDR3 sequence (DNA): TGTGCCGGCAGTTCCCGGGACAGGGATGCAGATACGCAGTATTTT.

The genes are TRBV28 and TRBJ2-5; 8 bases line up with TRBD2. This CDR3 spans 15 amino acids. Germline V gene lookup returns CDR1 MDHEN and CDR2 SYDVKM. The trim removed 8 bases at V and 5 bases at J, leaving 13 bases unmatched. The CDR3, as DNA: TGTGCCAGCGGATCCGGGACTAGGAGTTGGGAGACCCAGTACTTC. As protein: CASGSGTRSWETQYF.

This clonotype has more than one count but fewer than ten. J is TRBJ1-2 and V is TRBV7-9; D might be TRBD1 (6 bases). The CDR3 consists of 14 residues. V lost 1 base to trimming and J lost 7 bases, with 13 bases between them. Germline values: CDR1 SEHNR, CDR2 FQNEAQ (reference sequence). The CDR3 coding sequence is TGTGCCAGCAGCTTAGAAAGGACAGCCGGTGGCTACACCTTC. Encoded protein: CASSLERTAGGYTF. Complete variable domain (other parts from reference TRBV7-9 and TRBJ1-2): DTGVSQNPRHKITKRGQNVTFRCDPISEHNRLYWYRQTLGQGPEFLTYFQNEAQLEKSRLLSDRFSAERPKGSFSTLEIQRTEQGDSAMYLCASSLERTAGGYTFGSGTRLTVV.

This clonotype has more than one count but fewer than ten. The chain employs TRBV28 and TRBJ1-1; D remains ambiguous. V was cut by 6 bases and J by 4 bases, with 9 bases left in between. Per the germline V gene, CDR1 is MDHEN and CDR2 is SYDVKM. The CDR3 extends over 12 amino acids. The CDR3 loop reads CASRGGATEAFF. The CDR3 DNA reads TGTGCCAGCAGGGGAGGAGCCACTGAAGCTTTCTTT.

The V call is TRBV4-1, the J call TRBJ2-7; 16 bases map to TRBD2. The CDR3 contains 15 residues. Germline V gene sequence: CDR1 MGHRA, CDR2 YSYEKL. The ends lost 4 bases at V and 7 bases at J; junction bases unmatched: 4. CDR3 DNA sequence: TGCGCCAGCAGCCTGGGACTAGCGGGGGGGCTTGAGCAGTACTTC. Translated, it gives CASSLGLAGGLEQYF.

The chain carries TRBV20-1 and TRBJ2-1; D perhaps matches TRBD2 (6 bases). The CDR3 is 12 amino acids. From germline, CDR1 is DFQATT and CDR2 SNEGSKA (reference sequence). Trimming took 3 bases from V and 12 from J, leaving 15 bases between them. Written as DNA, the CDR3 is TGCAGTGCTAGCCCCGGAGGGGATGCGCAGTTCTTC. It is translated as CSASPGGDAQFF.

The table lists this clonotype with a count of one. The rearrangement links TRBV30 to TRBJ1-6; D gene unclear. This CDR3 has 17 residues. V lost 3 bases, J lost 0 bases, and 15 bases lay in between. The germline V gene encodes CDR1 GTSNPN and CDR2 SVGIG (reference sequence). The CDR3 loop is CAWSPAGRSSYNSPLHF. The DNA for the CDR3 is TGTGCCTGGAGCCCCGCCGGCCGGAGCTCCTATAATTCACCCCTCCACTTT.

The chain uses TRBV27 and TRBJ2-3; no clear D gene. Trimming shortened V by 4 bases and J by 6 bases, and 17 bases separated the two germline ends. The CDR3 extends over 15 amino acids. The V gene's germline CDR1 is MNHEY and CDR2 SMNVEV (reference sequence). CDR3 sequence reads: CASSSPGQRADTQYF. CDR3 nucleotide sequence: TGTGCCAGCAGTTCCCCCGGGCAACGAGCGGATACGCAGTATTTT.

The J gene is TRBJ2-7, the V gene TRBV29-1; perhaps TRBD2 as D (6 bases). Trimming pared 7 bases from V and 1 base from J, leaving 14 bases between. Germline CDR1 reads SQVTM; CDR2 reads ANQGSEA. This CDR3 region has 13 residues. The CDR3 DNA reads TGCAGCGGTGCCGGAGGGCCTTCCTACGAGCAGTACTTC. Translating gives CSGAGGPSYEQYF.

The chain carries TRBV5-1 and TRBJ2-7, with 7 bases identical to TRBD2. The CDR3 length is 16 residues. V gave up 0 bases and J gave up 2 bases; unmatched junction bases: 8. Germline V gene data show CDR1 as SGHRS and CDR2 as YFSETQ. The CDR3 DNA sequence: TGCGCCAGCAGCTTGGAACGGGGGGACCTTGCCTACGAGCAGTACTTC. Translation: CASSLERGDLAYEQYF.